Presented here are 27 T cell receptor beta chains from one specimen sequenced in a study of T cell responses to AZD1222 COVID-19 vaccine. Only in-frame clones appear in the TCRdb table, and some are missing; sequencing was by immunoSEQ multiplex PCR. The sample yields 120,000 to 150,000 clones, over 75% seen once. Here the sequenced sample was peripheral blood, taken on day 0 of AZD1222 vaccination. The receptors were sampled from an adult in good health.

The V and J genes are TRBV27 and TRBJ2-1; D not certain. The germline gives CDR1 MNHEY, CDR2 SMNVEV (reference sequence). The CDR3 is 12 amino acids. V was clipped by 5 bases and J by 4 bases, with 6 bases between them. The CDR3: CASSPSYNEQFF. For the CDR3, the DNA is TGTGCCAGCAGTCCGTCTTACAATGAGCAGTTCTTC.

This chain joins TRBV14 and TRBJ1-1; unclear D gene. Germline CDR1 is SGHDN and CDR2 is FVKESK. Trimming cost V 1 base and J 1 base, with 4 bases left between them. The length of the CDR3 is 13 residues. The CDR3: CASSQGQNTEAFF. CDR3 nucleotide sequence: TGTGCCAGCAGCCAAGGCCAGAACACTGAAGCTTTCTTT.

This chain connects TRBV4-1 to TRBJ2-1; TRBD1 might be the D (6 bases). V lost 2 bases and J 8 bases, leaving 16 bases between the germline ends. Germline V lookup: CDR1 MGHRA, CDR2 YSYEKL. The CDR3 runs 15 residues. CDR3 loop: CASSQIDRWWDEQFF. The CDR3 DNA follows: TGCGCCAGCAGCCAAATCGACAGGTGGTGGGATGAGCAGTTCTTC.

The V call is TRBV7-9, the J call TRBJ1-3; weak D call: TRBD1 (5 bases). V was trimmed by 7 bases and J by 0 bases, leaving 7 bases between them. The CDR3 spans 13 residues. CDR1 and CDR2 (germline): SEHNR, FQNEAQ (reference sequence). The CDR3 DNA reads as TGTGCCAGCAACAGGTTCTCTGGAAACACCATATATTTT. Protein: CASNRFSGNTIYF.

V and J are TRBV19 and TRBJ1-5; TRBD1 is a possible D gene (6 bases). V lost 5 bases, J lost 7 bases, and 18 bases lay in between. The CDR3 length is 15 residues. Per the germline V gene, CDR1 is LNHDA and CDR2 is SQIVND (reference sequence). CDR3 residues: CASSARRGAEQPQHF. In nucleotides, the CDR3 is TGTGCCAGTAGTGCCCGTCGGGGGGCGGAGCAGCCCCAGCATTTT. Supplemented by reference TRBV19 and TRBJ1-5, the full variable domain reads DGGITQSPKYLFRKEGQNVTLSCEQNLNHDAMYWYRQDPGQGLRLIYYSQIVNDFQKGDIAEGYSVSREKKESFPLTVTSAQKNPTAFYLCASSARRGAEQPQHFGDGTRLSIL.

The genes are TRBV7-2 and TRBJ1-5; D is uncertain. V was cut by 1 base and J by 2 bases, with 12 bases left in between. CDR1 is SGHTA, CDR2 FQGNSA, per germline. The CDR3 contains 16 residues. The CDR3 DNA sequence: TGTGCCAGCAGCTTAGGCGGGGTTCGGGGCAATCAGCCCCAGCATTTT. Protein product: CASSLGGVRGNQPQHF.

In nucleotides, the CDR3 is TGTGCCAGTAGCAGGGCGGGAAACACCATATATTTT. Protein sequence: CASSRAGNTIYF. The chain links TRBV19 to TRBJ1-3, with D possibly being TRBD1 (5 bases). Trimming took 6 bases from V and 4 from J, leaving 7 bases between them. Germline V gives CDR1 LNHDA, CDR2 SQIVND (reference sequence). CDR3 length: 12 amino acids.

A single count supports this clone. The chain couples TRBV27 to TRBJ1-5; 10 bases are a match to TRBD1. Germline V gives CDR1 MNHEY, CDR2 SMNVEV (reference sequence). The CDR3 sequence is 14 residues long. V shed 6 bases and J 11 bases; nucleotides not matched to a gene: 10. As DNA, the CDR3 is TGTGCCAGCAGCCCGGACAGGGGGGCCCTGTCCCAGCATTTT. It is translated as CASSPDRGALSQHF.

This rearrangement joins TRBV30 to TRBJ1-5, with TRBD1 as a possible D gene (5 bases). V gave up 2 bases and J gave up 2 bases, with 10 bases separating them. CDR3 length: 14 residues. Looked up from germline, CDR1 is GTSNPN and CDR2 is SVGIG (reference sequence). CDR3 amino acids: CAWSSGGGNQPQHF. CDR3 bases: TGTGCCTGGAGTTCGGGGGGAGGCAATCAGCCCCAGCATTTT.

This chain uses TRBV5-1 with TRBJ2-6, with D possibly being TRBD2 (5 bases). The length of the CDR3 is 17 residues. Germline V gene sequence: CDR1 SGHRS, CDR2 YFSETQ. V was pared by 0 bases and J by 0 bases, with 10 bases between. CDR3 sequence: CASSLVLGSSGANVLTF. CDR3 nucleotides: TGCGCCAGCAGCTTGGTATTGGGGAGCTCTGGGGCCAACGTCCTGACTTTC.

The chain uses TRBV7-9 and TRBJ2-7; maybe TRBD2 (5 bases). This CDR3 spans 13 amino acids. V lost 3 bases and J lost 2, with 8 bases in between. The V gene's germline CDR1 is SEHNR and CDR2 FQNEAQ (reference sequence). The CDR3 reads CASSFGEAYEQYF. CDR3 DNA sequence: TGTGCCAGCAGCTTCGGGGAAGCCTACGAGCAGTACTTC. The full variable domain, completed using reference TRBV7-9 and TRBJ2-7, is DTGVSQNPRHKITKRGQNVTFRCDPISEHNRLYWYRQTLGQGPEFLTYFQNEAQLEKSRLLSDRFSAERPKGSFSTLEIQRTEQGDSAMYLCASSFGEAYEQYFGPGTRLTVT.

This chain connects TRBV19 to TRBJ1-2, with TRBD1 matching 9 bases. J lost 4 bases, V lost 7 bases, and 7 bases had no gene match. The CDR3 is made up of 14 amino acids. The germline V gene encodes CDR1 LNHDA and CDR2 SQIVND (reference sequence). CDR3 DNA: TGTGCCAGTAACAGCCGGGACAGGGTCTATGGCTACACCTTC. Translated: CASNSRDRVYGYTF.

The gene calls are TRBV18 and TRBJ1-2; no definite D call. V lost 1 base, J lost 3 bases, and 9 bases lay in between. The germline CDR1 and CDR2 sequences are KGHSH and LQKENI. This CDR3 region has 14 residues. The CDR3 here is CASSPQGIDYGYTF. CDR3 DNA sequence: TGTGCCAGCTCACCACAGGGTATTGACTATGGCTACACCTTC. The full variable domain, completed using reference TRBV18 and TRBJ1-2, is NAGVMQNPRHLVRRRGQEARLRCSPMKGHSHVYWYRQLPEEGLKFMVYLQKENIIDESGMPKERFSAEFPKEGPSILRIQQVVRGDSAAYFCASSPQGIDYGYTFGSGTRLTVV.

V gene TRBV27 combines with J gene TRBJ1-2, with D perhaps matching TRBD1 (5 bases). Trimming removed 2 bases at V and 7 bases at J, with 17 bases between. CDR1 and CDR2 (germline): MNHEY, SMNVEV (reference sequence). The length of the CDR3 is 15 residues. The CDR3 loop is CASSLQALPRGGYTF. The CDR3 coding sequence is TGTGCCAGCAGTTTACAGGCACTACCTAGGGGTGGCTACACCTTC.

This rearrangement joins TRBV30 to TRBJ2-1; TRBD1 matches 8 bases. Germline loops: CDR1 GTSNPN, CDR2 SVGIG (reference sequence). V lost 2 bases, J lost 1 base, and 4 bases stayed unmatched. The CDR3 sequence is 15 residues long. The CDR3: CAWSSDRGSYNEQFF. The CDR3 DNA is TGTGCCTGGAGTTCCGACAGGGGTTCCTACAATGAGCAGTTCTTC. The full variable domain, with the rest looked up from reference TRBV30 and TRBJ2-1, is SQTIHQWPATLVQPVGSPLSLECTVEGTSNPNLYWYRQAAGRGLQLLFYSVGIGQISSEVPQNLSASRPQDRQFILSSKKLLLSDSGFYLCAWSSDRGSYNEQFFGPGTRLTVL.

The chain joins TRBV2 to TRBJ2-7; no definite D call. CDR1 is SNHLY, CDR2 FYNNEI, per germline. This CDR3 spans 13 amino acids. V lost 8 bases, J lost 2 bases, and 13 bases lay in between. CDR3 in amino acids: CASLDPLTYEQYF. The CDR3 region has the DNA TGTGCCAGCCTGGACCCCTTAACCTACGAGCAGTACTTC.

The V call is TRBV2, the J call TRBJ1-3; 9 nucleotides align to TRBD1. The CDR3 spans 15 residues. Germline assignment: CDR1 SNHLY and CDR2 FYNNEI. Trimming removed 4 bases from V and 2 bases from J; junction bases left unmatched: 3. Here the CDR3 reads CASSAGQGPGNTIYF. As DNA, the CDR3 is TGTGCCAGCAGTGCGGGACAGGGACCTGGAAACACCATATATTTT. Full variable domain (outside the CDR3, taken from reference TRBV2 and TRBJ1-3): EPEVTQTPSHQVTQMGQEVILRCVPISNHLYFYWYRQILGQKVEFLVSFYNNEISEKSEIFDDQFSVERPDGSNFTLKIRSTKLEDSAMYFCASSAGQGPGNTIYFGEGSWLTVV.

The genes are TRBV5-5 and TRBJ2-5; D is uncertain. The germline CDR1 and CDR2 sequences are SGHKS and YYEKEE (reference sequence). There are 13 residues in the CDR3. V lost 0 bases and J lost 6, with 9 bases in between. Here the CDR3 DNA reads TGTGCCAGCAGCTTGGCTCAAGGAAAGACCCAGTACTTC. Its protein is CASSLAQGKTQYF.

This rearrangement joins TRBV3-1 (or the pseudogene TRBV3-2) to TRBJ1-2, with unresolved D. V lost 4 bases, J lost 0 bases, and 6 bases lay in between. Germline loops: CDR1 LGHDT, CDR2 YNNKEL (reference sequence). The CDR3 covers 13 residues. In DNA form, the CDR3 reads TGTGCCAGCAGCCCCACAGCTAACTATGGCTACACCTTC. This translates into CASSPTANYGYTF.

V and J are TRBV19 and TRBJ1-5; TRBD1 matches 8 bases. The germline V gene encodes CDR1 LNHDA and CDR2 SQIVND (reference sequence). Trimming removed 1 base from V and 6 bases from J; junction bases left unmatched: 5. CDR3 length equals 15 residues. The CDR3 region has the DNA TGTGCCAGTAGTATAGGAGCAGGGGGCGGTCAGCCCCAGCATTTT. It encodes CASSIGAGGGQPQHF.

This chain links TRBV5-5 with TRBJ1-1, with D perhaps matching TRBD1 (5 bases). This CDR3 comprises 15 residues. Germline V lookup: CDR1 SGHKS, CDR2 YYEKEE (reference sequence). Trimming shortened V by 5 bases and J by 0 bases, and 14 bases separated the two germline ends. The CDR3 DNA reads as TGTGCCAGCAGAGCACAGGAGAACATGAACACTGAAGCTTTCTTT. This translates into CASRAQENMNTEAFF. Looking up the rest from reference TRBV5-5 and TRBJ1-1 gives the full variable domain: DAGVTQSPTHLIKTRGQQVTLRCSPISGHKSVSWYQQVLGQGPQFIFQYYEKEERGRGNFPDRFSARQFPNYSSELNVNALLLGDSALYLCASRAQENMNTEAFFGQGTRLTVV.

This rearrangement joins TRBV18 to TRBJ1-1; D is ambiguous. The CDR3 runs to 15 residues. The V and J ends lost 2 bases and 1 base respectively, with 11 bases between them. Germline assignment: CDR1 KGHSH and CDR2 LQKENI. Here the CDR3 reads CASSPGSWTNTEAFF. CDR3 nucleotide sequence: TGTGCCAGCTCACCAGGGTCCTGGACGAACACTGAAGCTTTCTTT.

This clone was picked up one time. The V gene is TRBV5-5, the J gene TRBJ1-5, with D unclear. V was pared by 1 base and J by 6 bases, with 11 bases between. CDR1 is SGHKS, CDR2 YYEKEE, per germline (reference sequence). The CDR3 is 14 residues long. The CDR3 region has the DNA TGTGCCAGCAGCTTGAGTTGGGGAAGTCAGCCCCAGCATTTT. It specifies CASSLSWGSQPQHF.

The chain carries TRBV5-1 and TRBJ1-3, with D hard to call. This CDR3 has 14 amino acids. Between the trimmed V and J ends, which lost 0 bases and 4 bases, there was a span of 8 bases. Germline CDR1 reads SGHRS; CDR2 reads YFSETQ. Here the CDR3 reads CASSLAGRGNTIYF. The CDR3 nucleotides are TGCGCCAGCAGCTTGGCCGGGAGAGGAAACACCATATATTTT.

V gene TRBV30 combines with J gene TRBJ2-2; D remains ambiguous. V was trimmed by 0 bases and J by 6 bases, leaving 11 bases between them. The CDR3 spans 14 residues. Germline values: CDR1 GTSNPN, CDR2 SVGIG (reference sequence). CDR3 DNA sequence: TGTGCCTGGAGTGTACGGTCGGTCGCCGGGGAGCTGTTTTTT. Amino acid sequence: CAWSVRSVAGELFF.

This clone was seen many times. The chain employs TRBV5-4 and TRBJ1-3; D unclear. The CDR3 is made up of 14 amino acids. Looked up from germline, CDR1 is SGHNT and CDR2 is YYREEE (reference sequence). V lost 0 bases to trimming and J lost 2 bases, with 6 bases between them. In nucleotides, the CDR3 is TGTGCCAGCAGCTTGGGGGTAACTGGAAACACCATATATTTT. The encoded protein is CASSLGVTGNTIYF.

The V and J genes are TRBV6-5 and TRBJ1-5; unclear D gene. The V end lost 7 bases, the J end lost 1 base, and 11 bases lay between the germline ends. This CDR3 contains 14 residues. The germline gives CDR1 MNHEY, CDR2 SVGAGI. The CDR3 loop is CASIYGDSNQPQHF. CDR3 coding DNA: TGTGCCAGCATATACGGTGACAGCAATCAGCCCCAGCATTTT.